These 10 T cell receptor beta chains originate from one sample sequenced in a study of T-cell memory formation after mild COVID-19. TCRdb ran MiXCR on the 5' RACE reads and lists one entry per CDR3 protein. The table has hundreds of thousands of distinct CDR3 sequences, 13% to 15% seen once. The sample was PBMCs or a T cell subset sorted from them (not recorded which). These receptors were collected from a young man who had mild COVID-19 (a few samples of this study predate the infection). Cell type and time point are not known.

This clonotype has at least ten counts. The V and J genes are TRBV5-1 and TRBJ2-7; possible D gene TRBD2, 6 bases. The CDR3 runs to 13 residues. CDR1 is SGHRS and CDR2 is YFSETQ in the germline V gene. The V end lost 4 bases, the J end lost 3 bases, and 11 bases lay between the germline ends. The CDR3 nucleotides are TGCGCCAGCAGCCCCACCGGGGGCTACGAGCAGTACGTC. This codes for CASSPTGGYEQYV.

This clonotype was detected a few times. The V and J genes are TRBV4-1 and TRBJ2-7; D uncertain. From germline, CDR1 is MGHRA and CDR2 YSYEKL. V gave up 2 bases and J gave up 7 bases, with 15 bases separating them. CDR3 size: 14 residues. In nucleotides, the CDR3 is TGCGCCAGCAGCCAAAATGCGGCCTCCCGGGAGCAGTACGTC. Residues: CASSQNAASREQYV.

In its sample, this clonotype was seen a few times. CDR3 region: CASSPLAGMTLGDTQYF. The DNA for the CDR3 is TGTGCCAGCAGTCCACTAGCGGGGATGACTTTGGGGGATACGCAGTATTTT. The gene calls are TRBV2 and TRBJ2-3, with 10 bases that match TRBD2. The CDR3 has 17 residues. CDR1 is SNHLY and CDR2 is FYNNEI in the germline V gene. V gave up 5 bases and J gave up 6 bases; unmatched junction bases: 14.

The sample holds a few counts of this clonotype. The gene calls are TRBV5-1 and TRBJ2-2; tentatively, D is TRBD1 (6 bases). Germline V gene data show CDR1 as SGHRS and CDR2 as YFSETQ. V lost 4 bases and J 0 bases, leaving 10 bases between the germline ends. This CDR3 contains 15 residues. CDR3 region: CASSADRTNTGELFF. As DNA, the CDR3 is TGCGCCAGCAGCGCGGACAGAACGAACACCGGGGAGCTGTTTTTT.

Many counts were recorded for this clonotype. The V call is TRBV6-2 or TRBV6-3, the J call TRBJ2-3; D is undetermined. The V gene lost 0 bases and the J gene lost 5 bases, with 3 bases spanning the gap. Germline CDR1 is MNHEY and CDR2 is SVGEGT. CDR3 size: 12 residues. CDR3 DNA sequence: TGTGCCAGCAGTTACTCAGTAGATACGCAGTATTTT. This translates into CASSYSVDTQYF.

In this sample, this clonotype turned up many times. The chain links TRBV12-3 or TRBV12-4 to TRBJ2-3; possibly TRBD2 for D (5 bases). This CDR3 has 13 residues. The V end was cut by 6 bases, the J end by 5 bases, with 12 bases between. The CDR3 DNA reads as TGTGCCAGCAGGCCCCTAGCAGAAGATACGCAGTATTTT. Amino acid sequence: CASRPLAEDTQYF.

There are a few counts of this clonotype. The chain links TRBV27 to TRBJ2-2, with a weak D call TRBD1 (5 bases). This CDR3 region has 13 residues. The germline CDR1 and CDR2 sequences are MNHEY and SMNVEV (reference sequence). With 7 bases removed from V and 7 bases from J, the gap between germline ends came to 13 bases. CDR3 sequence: CASTLQGNGELFF. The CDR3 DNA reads TGTGCCAGCACCCTCCAGGGAAACGGGGAGCTGTTTTTT.

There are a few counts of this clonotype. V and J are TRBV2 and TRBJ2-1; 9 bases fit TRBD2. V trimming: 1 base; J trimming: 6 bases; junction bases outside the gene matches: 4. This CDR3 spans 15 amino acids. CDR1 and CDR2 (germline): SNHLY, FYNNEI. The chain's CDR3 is CASSEGTSDLNEQFF. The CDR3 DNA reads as TGTGCCAGCAGTGAAGGGACTAGCGATCTCAATGAGCAGTTCTTC.

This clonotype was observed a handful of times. The CDR3 is CASSLALGSGGTGELFF. As DNA, the CDR3 is TGTGCCAGCAGCTTAGCGCTTGGTAGCGGGGGCACCGGGGAGCTGTTTTTT. The chain is built from TRBV7-9 and TRBJ2-2; TRBD2 aligns across 9 bases. CDR3 length equals 17 residues. Trimming cost V 0 bases and J 4 bases; bases outside gene matches: 6. CDR1 is SEHNR and CDR2 is FQNEAQ in the germline V gene (reference sequence). Variable domain in full (rest from reference TRBV7-9 and TRBJ2-2): DTGVSQNPRHKITKRGQNVTFRCDPISEHNRLYWYRQTLGQGPEFLTYFQNEAQLEKSRLLSDRFSAERPKGSFSTLEIQRTEQGDSAMYLCASSLALGSGGTGELFFGEGSRLTVL.

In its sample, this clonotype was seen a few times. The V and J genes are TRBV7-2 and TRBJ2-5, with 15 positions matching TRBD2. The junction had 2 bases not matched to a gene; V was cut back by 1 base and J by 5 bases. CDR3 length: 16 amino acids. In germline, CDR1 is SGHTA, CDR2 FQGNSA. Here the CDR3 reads CASSLEGTSGGETQYF. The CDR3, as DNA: TGTGCCAGCAGCTTAGAAGGGACTAGCGGGGGGGAGACCCAGTACTTC.